A selection of T cell receptor beta chains follows, all from one sample in a study of human T cells and chemical hapten exposure. One entry per CDR3 protein, called by TCRdb with MiXCR from the RACE reads. This sample carries approximately 120,000 distinct CDR3 sequences, about a tenth of them seen once, and the ten largest clones take about 3%. This specimen was whole blood, taken in connection with sensitization to the hapten diphenylcyclopropenone (DPC). These TCRs come from a woman in her thirties or forties with alopecia areata. Some clones in this sample may be carry-over from other donors' samples. CDR3s include the opening cysteine and the closing phenylalanine or tryptophan.

v_call: TRBV11-2; j_call: TRBJ1-2; cdr3_aa: CASSSTQPAQYGYTF
v_call: TRBV12-3/TRBV12-4; j_call: TRBJ2-5; cdr3_aa: CASSSSTSGGYQETQYF
v_call: TRBV5-6; j_call: TRBJ1-1; cdr3_aa: CASSSGEAGTEAFF
v_call: TRBV7-7; j_call: TRBJ2-2; cdr3_aa: CASSLFAGELFF
v_call: TRBV10-3; j_call: TRBJ1-2; cdr3_aa: CAISKQGAYGYTF
v_call: TRBV14; j_call: TRBJ1-1; cdr3_aa: CASSPRRLNTEAFF
v_call: TRBV29-1; j_call: TRBJ2-7; cdr3_aa: CSVSGTYSYEQYF
v_call: TRBV27; j_call: TRBJ1-6; cdr3_aa: CASSLRASLSPLHF
v_call: TRBV15; j_call: TRBJ2-2; cdr3_aa: CATTQGAGWTGELFF
v_call: TRBV7-7; j_call: TRBJ2-5; cdr3_aa: CASSLGLSGREETQYF
v_call: TRBV11-2; j_call: TRBJ2-1; cdr3_aa: CASSFGGLAGAPFYNEQFF
v_call: TRBV6-2/TRBV6-3; j_call: TRBJ2-3; cdr3_aa: CASCPGGPTDTQYF
v_call: TRBV4-3; j_call: TRBJ1-1; cdr3_aa: CASSQDLQGALNTEAFF
v_call: TRBV6-6; j_call: TRBJ2-1; cdr3_aa: CASSYLVVGEQFF
v_call: TRBV3-1; j_call: TRBJ2-6; cdr3_aa: CASSQDAGGSGANVLTF
v_call: TRBV7-3; j_call: TRBJ1-1; cdr3_aa: CASSPPPGQGWTEAFF
v_call: TRBV4-1; j_call: TRBJ2-5; cdr3_aa: CASSIDREETQYF
v_call: TRBV18; j_call: TRBJ1-4; cdr3_aa: CASSPEVQKKLFF
v_call: TRBV4-3; j_call: TRBJ2-5; cdr3_aa: CASSQGIGIETQYF
v_call: TRBV3-2; j_call: TRBJ2-5; cdr3_aa: CASSPPWAETQYF
v_call: TRBV4-3; j_call: TRBJ1-2; cdr3_aa: CASSQGGDRHNYGYTF
v_call: TRBV5-1; j_call: TRBJ2-3; cdr3_aa: CASSFRGTHTADTQYF
v_call: TRBV18; j_call: TRBJ1-6; cdr3_aa: CASSPGTGLVPLHF
v_call: TRBV4-2; j_call: TRBJ1-5; cdr3_aa: CASSQEPTAINQPQHF
v_call: TRBV5-1; j_call: TRBJ2-4; cdr3_aa: CASSLEMGAKNIQYF
v_call: TRBV6-6; j_call: TRBJ1-2; cdr3_aa: CASSYSSPGGSNYGYTF
v_call: TRBV30; j_call: TRBJ1-5; cdr3_aa: CAWSVQGAFQPQHF
v_call: TRBV6-1; j_call: TRBJ1-1; cdr3_aa: CASILNTEAFF
v_call: TRBV6-4; j_call: TRBJ1-1; cdr3_aa: CASSINRENTEAFF
v_call: TRBV28; j_call: TRBJ2-3; cdr3_aa: CASSLRVGGTDTQYF
v_call: TRBV7-3; j_call: TRBJ1-2; cdr3_aa: CASSLEPTGDSNYGYTF
v_call: TRBV3-2; j_call: TRBJ1-1; cdr3_aa: CASSQDTLGRGAEAFF
v_call: TRBV5-1; j_call: TRBJ2-3; cdr3_aa: CASSRSSTDTQYF
v_call: TRBV4-3; j_call: TRBJ2-3; cdr3_aa: CASSLASGGRTDTQYF
v_call: TRBV23-1; j_call: TRBJ2-4; cdr3_aa: CASSQAFSGTSGDTAKNIQYF
v_call: TRBV9; j_call: TRBJ1-1; cdr3_aa: CASSVGTVNTEAFF
v_call: TRBV12-3/TRBV12-4; j_call: TRBJ2-5; cdr3_aa: CASSLVNRGVETQYF
v_call: TRBV29-1; j_call: TRBJ1-1; cdr3_aa: CSVRQGAGTEAFF
v_call: TRBV20-1; j_call: TRBJ1-5; cdr3_aa: CSARGQGGGNQRQHF
v_call: TRBV7-6; j_call: TRBJ2-3; cdr3_aa: CASSYRGRGGDTQYF
v_call: TRBV6-6; j_call: TRBJ2-1; cdr3_aa: CASSPGLAGFDEQFF
v_call: TRBV9; j_call: TRBJ2-7; cdr3_aa: CASSVGRDSSYEQYF
v_call: TRBV24-1; j_call: TRBJ1-5; cdr3_aa: CATSVGGTSNQPQHF
v_call: TRBV6-5; j_call: TRBJ2-2; cdr3_aa: CASSWGGQDFRRGGELFF
v_call: TRBV7-2; j_call: TRBJ2-3; cdr3_aa: CASSLAVPDTQYF
v_call: TRBV6-2/TRBV6-3; j_call: TRBJ2-1; cdr3_aa: CASNGQPNYNEQFF
v_call: TRBV20-1; j_call: TRBJ2-1; cdr3_aa: CSAPLAGGINEQFF
v_call: TRBV12-3/TRBV12-4; j_call: TRBJ2-5; cdr3_aa: CASSPRLRTSVGETQYF
v_call: TRBV28; j_call: TRBJ1-5; cdr3_aa: CASSPPATGDQPQHF
v_call: TRBV13; j_call: TRBJ2-7; cdr3_aa: CASSLVGGLRPYEQYF
v_call: TRBV18; j_call: TRBJ2-1; cdr3_aa: CASSPHNEQFF
v_call: TRBV19; j_call: TRBJ2-2; cdr3_aa: CASSTRAGELFF
v_call: TRBV18; j_call: TRBJ1-1; cdr3_aa: CASSPSDGTEAFF
v_call: TRBV15; j_call: TRBJ1-1; cdr3_aa: CATSNWVQLTEAFF
v_call: TRBV9; j_call: TRBJ1-1; cdr3_aa: CASSKWTGLNTEAFF